The entry below gives a single T cell receptor beta chain sequence along with its context. During its preparation, the TCRbeta library received unique molecular identifiers. Using its own MiXCR run on the PCR reads, TCRdb lists one record per CDR3 protein. The repertoire includes about 590,000 distinct CDR3 sequences, 10% to 15% of them detected once, and over 2% sits in the top ten. The source of the sample is a study of T-cell reconstitution after alpha-beta-depleted transplantation in children. The source material was PBMCs, mostly from graft donor cells, sampled 360 days after TCRalphabeta/CD19-depleted stem cell transplant. The sequence derives from a male patient aged 5 to 17 who had a stem cell transplant for acute myeloid leukemia, so the T cells may come from the graft donor.

The CDR3 reads CASSPQELAGSTLRYF. Written as DNA, the CDR3 is TGTGCCAGCAGTCCTCAGGAACTAGCGGGTTCCACTCTTAGGTACTTC. V usage is TRBV28 and J usage is TRBJ2-7, with 9 positions matching TRBD2. This CDR3 is built from 16 residues. CDR1 MDHEN and CDR2 SYDVKM come from the germline V gene. With 5 bases clipped from V and 12 bases from J, the junction kept 20 bases outside the gene matches.